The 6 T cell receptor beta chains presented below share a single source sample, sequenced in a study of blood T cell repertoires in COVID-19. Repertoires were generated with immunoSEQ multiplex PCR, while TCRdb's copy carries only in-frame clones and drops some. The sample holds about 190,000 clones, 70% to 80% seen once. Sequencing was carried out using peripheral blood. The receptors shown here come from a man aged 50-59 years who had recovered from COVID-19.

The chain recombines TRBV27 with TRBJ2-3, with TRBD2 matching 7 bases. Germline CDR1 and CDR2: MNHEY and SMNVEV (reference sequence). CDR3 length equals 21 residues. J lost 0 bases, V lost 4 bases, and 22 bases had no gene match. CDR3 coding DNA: TGTGCCAGCAGTTCGACCTCGTTCCTTCTGATAGCGGGTATTAGCACAGATACGCAGTATTTT. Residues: CASSSTSFLLIAGISTDTQYF.

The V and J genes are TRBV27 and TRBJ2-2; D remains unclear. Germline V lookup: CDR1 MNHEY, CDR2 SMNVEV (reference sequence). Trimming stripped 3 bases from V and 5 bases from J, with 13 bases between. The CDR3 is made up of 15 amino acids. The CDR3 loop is CASSFGTARTGELFF. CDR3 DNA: TGTGCCAGCAGTTTTGGTACAGCCAGAACCGGGGAGCTGTTTTTT.

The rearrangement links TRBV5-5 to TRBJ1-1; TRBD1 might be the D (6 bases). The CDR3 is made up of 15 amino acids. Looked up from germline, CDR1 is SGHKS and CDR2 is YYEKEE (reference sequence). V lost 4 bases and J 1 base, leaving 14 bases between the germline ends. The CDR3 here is CASSLRGRRNTEAFF. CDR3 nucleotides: TGTGCCAGCAGCCTCAGGGGCAGGAGGAACACTGAAGCTTTCTTT.

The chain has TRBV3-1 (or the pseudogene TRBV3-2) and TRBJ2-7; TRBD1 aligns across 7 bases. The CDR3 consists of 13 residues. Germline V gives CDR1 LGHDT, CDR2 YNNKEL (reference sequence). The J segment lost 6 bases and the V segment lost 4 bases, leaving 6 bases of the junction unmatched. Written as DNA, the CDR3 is TGTGCCAGCAGCCCCGAAACAGGGGCCGAGCAGTACTTC. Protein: CASSPETGAEQYF.

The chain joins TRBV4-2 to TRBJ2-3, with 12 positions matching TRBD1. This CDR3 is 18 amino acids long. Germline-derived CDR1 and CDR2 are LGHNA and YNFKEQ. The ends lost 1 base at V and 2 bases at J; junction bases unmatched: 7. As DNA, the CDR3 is TGTGCCAGCAGCCAAGCCGATGCGGGACAGGGGGCCACAGATACGCAGTATTTT. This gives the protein CASSQADAGQGATDTQYF.

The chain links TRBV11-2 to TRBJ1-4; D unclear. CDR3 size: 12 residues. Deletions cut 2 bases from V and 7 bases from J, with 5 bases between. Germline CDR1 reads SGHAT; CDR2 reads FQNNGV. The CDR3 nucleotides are TGTGCCAGCAGCTTATCTTCTGAAAAACTGTTTTTT. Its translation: CASSLSSEKLFF.